This T cell receptor beta chain was recorded in a study of CD8 T cells in ankylosing spondylitis. This clonotype was counted many times. Antigen unknown. General observations from the study: Enrichment of disease-linked clones was reportedly significant in matched ankylosing spondylitis synovial fluid. It appeared that ankylosing spondylitis blood was characterized by a TCR beta motif of roughly 8 highly homologous variants. Disease-linked clones were CD8+ and relatively rare in peripheral blood.

TCRdb processed the 5' RACE reads anew with MiXCR; each CDR3 protein has one entry. This sample yields 25,000 to 35,000 distinct CDR3 sequences, of which roughly 5.3% are seen a single time; approximately 1.7% belongs to the top ten. Germline V gene lookup returns CDR1 SGDLS and CDR2 YYNGEE. The CDR3 has 14 residues. V gave up 6 bases and J gave up 0 bases, with 10 bases separating them. What was sequenced was blood, either unsorted or a sorted T cell fraction (not recorded which). The J gene is TRBJ2-1, the V gene TRBV9; the D gene could be TRBD1 or TRBD2 (5 bases each). The receptor comes from a female donor with ankylosing spondylitis or in good health (not recorded which). The CDR3 region is CASTWDDSYNEQFF. CDR3 nucleotide sequence: TGTGCCAGCACCTGGGACGACTCCTACAATGAGCAGTTCTTC.